One and the same sample provided the 14 T cell receptor beta chains below, sequenced in a study of cytomegalovirus exposure and HLA in healthy donors. Researchers ran the PCR with 60 Vbeta and 13 Jbeta primers. The table came from immunoSEQ multiplex PCR; TCRdb's copy has only in-frame clones and leaves some out. The data hold some 120,000 clones, with around three quarters observed a single time. Sequenced sample: PBMCs. The receptors originated from a man aged 18 to 29 in good health and CMV-seronegative.

This sequence joins TRBV19 and TRBJ2-6; D is undetermined. CDR3 size: 16 residues. CDR1 is LNHDA, CDR2 SQIVND, per germline (reference sequence). Deletions cut 5 bases from V and 0 bases from J, with 11 bases between. The CDR3 region is CASSATAISGANVLTF. The CDR3 DNA follows: TGTGCCAGTAGTGCAACAGCCATCTCTGGGGCCAACGTCCTGACTTTC.

This chain connects TRBV9 to TRBJ1-1, with D possibly TRBD1 on 5 matching bases. V was clipped by 3 bases and J by 0 bases, with 6 bases between them. The germline gives CDR1 SGDLS, CDR2 YYNGEE. There are 13 residues in the CDR3. The CDR3 DNA follows: TGTGCCAGCAGCGAGGGGATGAACACTGAAGCTTTCTTT. Encoded protein: CASSEGMNTEAFF. Using reference TRBV9 and TRBJ1-1 for the parts outside the CDR3, the full variable domain is DSGVTQTPKHLITATGQRVTLRCSPRSGDLSVYWYQQSLDQGLQFLIQYYNGEERAKGNILERFSAQQFPDLHSELNLSSLELGDSALYFCASSEGMNTEAFFGQGTRLTVV.

This chain connects TRBV7-9 to TRBJ1-3; D call uncertain. Trimming removed 4 bases at V and 0 bases at J, with 22 bases between. The CDR3 consists of 19 residues. Per germline, CDR1 SEHNR and CDR2 FQNEAQ (reference sequence). CDR3: CASSSVFQTESSSGNTIYF. As DNA, the CDR3 is TGTGCCAGCAGCTCAGTCTTCCAAACAGAAAGTAGCTCTGGAAACACCATATATTTT.

The J gene is TRBJ2-5, the V gene TRBV14; the match to TRBD1 covers 7 bases. With 5 bases clipped from V and 1 base from J, the junction kept 10 bases outside the gene matches. CDR3 length: 16 amino acids. Germline CDR1 and CDR2: SGHDN and FVKESK. The CDR3 sequence: CASSVRTGNLQETQYF. CDR3 coding DNA: TGTGCCAGCAGCGTAAGGACAGGCAATCTCCAAGAGACCCAGTACTTC.

The chain links TRBV7-9 to TRBJ1-5, with unresolved D. There are 13 residues in the CDR3. Germline V gives CDR1 SEHNR, CDR2 FQNEAQ (reference sequence). The V gene lost 1 base and the J gene lost 6 bases, with 7 bases spanning the gap. The chain's CDR3 is CASSLEGGQPQHF. CDR3 in DNA: TGTGCCAGCAGCTTAGAGGGAGGTCAGCCCCAGCATTTT.

The chain uses TRBV4-3 and TRBJ2-3; 8 positions agree with TRBD2. Germline CDR1 and CDR2: LGHNA and YSLEER. The CDR3 contains 18 residues. J was trimmed by 2 bases and V by 1 base; bases with no gene match: 11. The CDR3 DNA is TGCGCCAGCAGCCAAGTCTGGGGTAGCGGGAAGAACACAGATACGCAGTATTTT. Residues: CASSQVWGSGKNTDTQYF.

This CDR3 is CASSVQGGLNTEAFF. The CDR3 DNA reads as TGTGCCAGCAGCGTACAGGGGGGGTTGAACACTGAAGCTTTCTTT. The rearrangement joins TRBV7-2 to TRBJ1-1; 8 bases are a match to TRBD1. Germline CDR1 and CDR2: SGHTA and FQGNSA. The CDR3 totals 15 residues. The V gene end was trimmed by 5 bases and the J gene end by 0 bases; junction bases not matched to a gene: 5.

The V call is TRBV5-1, the J call TRBJ2-7, with 11 bases aligning to TRBD1. J gave up 0 bases and V 2 bases, and 10 bases lay outside the gene matches. Germline CDR1 is SGHRS and CDR2 is YFSETQ. This CDR3 region has 18 residues. In DNA form, the CDR3 reads TGCGCCAGCAGCTTCGGACCCACCGGGACAGGGGGCTCCTACGAGCAGTACGTC. Its protein product is CASSFGPTGTGGSYEQYV.

The CDR3 loop reads CASGLGTGHNSPLHF. DNA for the CDR3: TGTGCTAGTGGTCTGGGGACAGGGCACAATTCACCCCTCCACTTT. V usage is TRBV12-5 and J usage is TRBJ1-6; 9 bases map to TRBD1. The CDR3 spans 15 residues. The junction had 6 bases not matched to a gene; V was cut back by 5 bases and J by 7 bases. Germline V gene lookup returns CDR1 LGHNT and CDR2 FRNRAP.

The V gene is TRBV6-1, the J gene TRBJ1-4, with 7 bases identical to TRBD1. Per the germline V gene, CDR1 is MNHNS and CDR2 is SASEGT. This CDR3 has 13 amino acids. With 8 bases clipped from V and 4 bases from J, the junction kept 4 bases outside the gene matches. In DNA form, the CDR3 reads TGTGCCAGCGGGGGACAGAATAATGAAAAACTGTTTTTT. It encodes CASGGQNNEKLFF.

The rearrangement links TRBV18 to TRBJ2-2, with 8 bases aligning to TRBD1. The CDR3 is 16 residues long. Germline loops: CDR1 KGHSH, CDR2 LQKENI. V shed 4 bases, J shed 2 bases, and the junction held 6 bases outside the gene matches. CDR3 DNA sequence: TGTGCCAGCTCACGTGGACAGGGCGTCAACACCGGGGAGCTGTTTTTT. Translated, it gives CASSRGQGVNTGELFF.

The chain recombines TRBV19 with TRBJ2-2, with TRBD2 as a possible D gene (6 bases). CDR1 is LNHDA, CDR2 SQIVND, per germline (reference sequence). The CDR3 contains 13 residues. V shed 5 bases and J shed 7 bases, with 11 bases lying between them. The CDR3: CASSSWEVGELFF. DNA for the CDR3: TGTGCCAGTAGTTCATGGGAGGTCGGGGAGCTGTTTTTT.

J is TRBJ2-6 and V is TRBV4-1; 8 nucleotides align to TRBD1. The length of the CDR3 is 18 residues. Looked up from germline, CDR1 is MGHRA and CDR2 is YSYEKL. J lost 2 bases, V lost 1 base, and 7 bases had no gene match. The CDR3 spells CASSQAWQGAAGANVLTF. The CDR3 DNA is TGCGCCAGCAGCCAAGCATGGCAGGGGGCAGCTGGGGCCAACGTCCTGACTTTC.

This chain links TRBV11-2 with TRBJ2-7, with no clear D. The CDR3 runs 12 residues. V gave up 5 bases and J gave up 5 bases, with 10 bases separating them. CDR1 is SGHAT, CDR2 FQNNGV, per germline. The DNA of the CDR3 is TGTGCCAGCAGCCTTAGCCGGAACGAGCAGTACTTC. This codes for CASSLSRNEQYF.